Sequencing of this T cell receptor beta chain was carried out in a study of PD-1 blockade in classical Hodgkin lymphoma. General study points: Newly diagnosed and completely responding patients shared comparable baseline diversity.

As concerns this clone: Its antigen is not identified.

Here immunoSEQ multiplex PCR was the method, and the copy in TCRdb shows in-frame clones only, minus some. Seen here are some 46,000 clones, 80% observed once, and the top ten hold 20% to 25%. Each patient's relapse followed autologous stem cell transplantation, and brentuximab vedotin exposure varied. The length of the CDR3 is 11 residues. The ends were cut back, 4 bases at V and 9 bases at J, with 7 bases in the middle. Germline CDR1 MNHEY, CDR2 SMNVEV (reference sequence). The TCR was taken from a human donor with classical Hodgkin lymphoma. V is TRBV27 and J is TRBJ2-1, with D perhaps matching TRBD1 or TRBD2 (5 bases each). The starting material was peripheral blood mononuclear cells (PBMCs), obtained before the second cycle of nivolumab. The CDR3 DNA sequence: TGTGCCAGCAGTTGGGGGTTTGAGCAGTTCTTC. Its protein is CASSWGFEQFF.